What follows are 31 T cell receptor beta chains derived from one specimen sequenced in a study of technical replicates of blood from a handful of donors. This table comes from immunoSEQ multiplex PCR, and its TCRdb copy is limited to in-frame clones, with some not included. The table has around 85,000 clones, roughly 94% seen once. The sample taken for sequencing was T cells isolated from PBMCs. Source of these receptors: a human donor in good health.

The CDR3: CASGLVRTGLSSTDTQYF. The CDR3, as DNA: TGTGCTAGTGGTTTGGTCCGGACAGGGTTATCAAGCACAGATACGCAGTATTTT. The chain has TRBV12-5 and TRBJ2-3; 8 bases are shared with TRBD1. This CDR3 contains 18 residues. Trimming removed 0 bases from V and 0 bases from J; junction bases left unmatched: 8. The germline V gene has CDR1 LGHNT and CDR2 FRNRAP.

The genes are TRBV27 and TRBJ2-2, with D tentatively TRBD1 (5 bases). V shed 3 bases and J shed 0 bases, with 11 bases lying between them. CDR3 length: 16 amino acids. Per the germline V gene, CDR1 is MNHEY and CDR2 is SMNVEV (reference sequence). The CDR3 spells CASSFLQASNTGELFF. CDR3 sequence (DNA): TGTGCCAGCAGTTTTCTACAGGCCTCGAACACCGGGGAGCTGTTTTTT.

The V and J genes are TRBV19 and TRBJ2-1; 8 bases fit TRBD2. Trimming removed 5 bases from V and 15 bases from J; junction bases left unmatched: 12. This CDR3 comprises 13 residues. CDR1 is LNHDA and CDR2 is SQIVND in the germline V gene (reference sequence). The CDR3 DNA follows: TGTGCCAGTAGTTCATCCTTAGCGGGACCAGGGTTCTTC. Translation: CASSSSLAGPGFF.

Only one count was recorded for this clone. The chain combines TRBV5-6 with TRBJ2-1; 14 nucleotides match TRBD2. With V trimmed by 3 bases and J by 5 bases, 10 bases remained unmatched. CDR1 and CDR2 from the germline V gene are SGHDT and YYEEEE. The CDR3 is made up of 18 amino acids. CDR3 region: CASSWGTSGGDRNNEQFF. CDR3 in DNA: TGTGCCAGCAGCTGGGGGACTAGCGGGGGAGACCGAAACAATGAGCAGTTCTTC.

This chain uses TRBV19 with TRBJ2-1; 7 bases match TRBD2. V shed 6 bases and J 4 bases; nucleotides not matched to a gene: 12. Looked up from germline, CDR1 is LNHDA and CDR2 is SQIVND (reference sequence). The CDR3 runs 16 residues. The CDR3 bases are TGTGCCAGTAGCCCTATAGGGCTAGCGGTGTACAATGAGCAGTTCTTC. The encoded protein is CASSPIGLAVYNEQFF.

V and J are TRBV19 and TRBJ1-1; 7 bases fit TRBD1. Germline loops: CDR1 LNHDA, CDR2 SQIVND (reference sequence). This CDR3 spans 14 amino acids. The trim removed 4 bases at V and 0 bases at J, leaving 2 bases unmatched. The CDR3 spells CASSRDSMNTEAFF. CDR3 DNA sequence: TGTGCCAGTAGTAGGGACAGCATGAACACTGAAGCTTTCTTT.

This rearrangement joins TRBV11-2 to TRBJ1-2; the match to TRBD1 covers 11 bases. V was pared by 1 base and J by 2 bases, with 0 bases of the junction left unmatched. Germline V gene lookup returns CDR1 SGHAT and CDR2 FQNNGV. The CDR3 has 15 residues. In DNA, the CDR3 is TGTGCCAGCAGCTTAGGGACAGGGGGCAACTATGGCTACACCTTC. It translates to CASSLGTGGNYGYTF.

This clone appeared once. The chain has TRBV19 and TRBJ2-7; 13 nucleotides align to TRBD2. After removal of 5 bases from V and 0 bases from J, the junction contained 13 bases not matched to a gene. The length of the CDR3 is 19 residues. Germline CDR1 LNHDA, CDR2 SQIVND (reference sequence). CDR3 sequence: CASSFPPGLAGLSSYEQYF. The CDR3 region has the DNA TGTGCCAGTAGTTTCCCACCGGGACTAGCGGGACTCAGCTCCTACGAGCAGTACTTC.

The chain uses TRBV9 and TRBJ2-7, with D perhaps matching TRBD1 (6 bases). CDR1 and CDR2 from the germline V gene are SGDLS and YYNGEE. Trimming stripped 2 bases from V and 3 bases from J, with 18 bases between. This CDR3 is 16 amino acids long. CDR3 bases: TGTGCCAGCAGCGTCCTTGAACAGGGTCCGATCTACGAGCAGTACTTC. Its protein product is CASSVLEQGPIYEQYF.

DNA of the CDR3: TGTGCCAGCCCCCGGTCCCCGGAGAGAGGCGAGCAGTACTTC. Protein product: CASPRSPERGEQYF. This chain joins TRBV6-5 and TRBJ2-7, with D unresolved. Trimming stripped 8 bases from V and 6 bases from J, with 20 bases between. This CDR3 spans 14 amino acids. Germline CDR1 MNHEY, CDR2 SVGAGI.

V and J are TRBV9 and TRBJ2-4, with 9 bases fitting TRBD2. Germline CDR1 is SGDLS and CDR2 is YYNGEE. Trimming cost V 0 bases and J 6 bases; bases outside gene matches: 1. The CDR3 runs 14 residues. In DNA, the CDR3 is TGTGCCAGCAGCGTAGAAGCGGGGGGAAACATTCAGTACTTC. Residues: CASSVEAGGNIQYF.

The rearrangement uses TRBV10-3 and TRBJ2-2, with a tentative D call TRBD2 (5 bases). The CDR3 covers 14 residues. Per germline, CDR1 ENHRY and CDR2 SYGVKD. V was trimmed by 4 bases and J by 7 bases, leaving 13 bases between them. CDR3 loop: CAISGGPKDGELFF. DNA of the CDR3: TGTGCCATCAGTGGAGGGCCGAAGGACGGGGAGCTGTTTTTT.

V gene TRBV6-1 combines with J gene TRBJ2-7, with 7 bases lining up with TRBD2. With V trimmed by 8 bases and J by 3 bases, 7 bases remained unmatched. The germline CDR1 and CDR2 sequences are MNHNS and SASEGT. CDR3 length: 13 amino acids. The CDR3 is CASLNTGGYEQYF. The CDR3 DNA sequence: TGTGCCAGCCTAAATACGGGGGGCTACGAGCAGTACTTC.

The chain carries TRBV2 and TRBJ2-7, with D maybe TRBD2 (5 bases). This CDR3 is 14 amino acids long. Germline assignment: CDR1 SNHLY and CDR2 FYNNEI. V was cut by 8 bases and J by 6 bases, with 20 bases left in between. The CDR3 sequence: CASDIGRAAGEQYF. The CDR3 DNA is TGTGCCAGCGATATAGGGCGGGCAGCCGGCGAGCAGTACTTC.

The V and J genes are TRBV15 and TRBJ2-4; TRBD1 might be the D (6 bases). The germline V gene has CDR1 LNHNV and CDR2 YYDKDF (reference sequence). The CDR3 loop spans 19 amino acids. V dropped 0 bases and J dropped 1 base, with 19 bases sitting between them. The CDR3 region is CATSRENVGGVGAKNIQYF. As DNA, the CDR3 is TGTGCCACCAGCAGAGAAAACGTAGGGGGAGTCGGGGCCAAAAACATTCAGTACTTC.

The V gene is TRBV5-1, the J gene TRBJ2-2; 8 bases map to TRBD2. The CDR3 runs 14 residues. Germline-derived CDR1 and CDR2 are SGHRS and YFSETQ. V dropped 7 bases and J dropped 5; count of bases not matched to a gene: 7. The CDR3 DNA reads TGCGCCAGCGATCCGGGAGGGCTTACCGGGGAGCTGTTTTTT. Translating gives CASDPGGLTGELFF.

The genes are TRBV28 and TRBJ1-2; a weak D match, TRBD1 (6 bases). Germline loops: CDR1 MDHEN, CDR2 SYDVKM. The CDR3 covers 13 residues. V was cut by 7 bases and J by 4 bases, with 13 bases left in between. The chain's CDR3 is CASTPQGSYGYTF. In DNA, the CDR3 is TGTGCCAGCACTCCCCAGGGGAGCTATGGCTACACCTTC.

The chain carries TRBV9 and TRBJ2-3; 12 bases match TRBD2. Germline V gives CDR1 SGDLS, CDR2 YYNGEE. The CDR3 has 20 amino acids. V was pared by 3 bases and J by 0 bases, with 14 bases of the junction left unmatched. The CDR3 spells CASSEASGGEFQPSTDTQYF. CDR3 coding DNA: TGTGCCAGCAGCGAGGCTAGCGGGGGGGAATTCCAACCTAGCACAGATACGCAGTATTTT.

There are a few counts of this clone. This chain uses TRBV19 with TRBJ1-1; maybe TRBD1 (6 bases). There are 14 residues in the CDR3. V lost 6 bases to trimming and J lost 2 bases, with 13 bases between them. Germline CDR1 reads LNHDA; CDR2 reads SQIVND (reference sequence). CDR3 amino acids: CASSGGQINTEAFF. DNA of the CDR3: TGTGCCAGTAGCGGAGGACAGATTAACACTGAAGCTTTCTTT.

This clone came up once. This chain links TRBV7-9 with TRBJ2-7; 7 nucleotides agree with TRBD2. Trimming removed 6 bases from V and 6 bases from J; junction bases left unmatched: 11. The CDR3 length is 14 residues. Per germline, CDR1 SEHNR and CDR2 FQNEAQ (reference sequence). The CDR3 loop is CASRPGLDGGEQYF. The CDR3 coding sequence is TGTGCCAGCAGACCAGGACTAGACGGAGGCGAGCAGTACTTC. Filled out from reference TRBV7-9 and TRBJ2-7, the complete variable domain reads DTGVSQNPRHKITKRGQNVTFRCDPISEHNRLYWYRQTLGQGPEFLTYFQNEAQLEKSRLLSDRFSAERPKGSFSTLEIQRTEQGDSAMYLCASRPGLDGGEQYFGPGTRLTVT.

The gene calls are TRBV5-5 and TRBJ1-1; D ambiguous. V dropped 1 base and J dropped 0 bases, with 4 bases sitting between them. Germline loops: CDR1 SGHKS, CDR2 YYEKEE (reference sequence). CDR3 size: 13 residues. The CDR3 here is CASSLSLNTEAFF. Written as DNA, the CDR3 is TGTGCCAGCAGCTTGTCCTTGAACACTGAAGCTTTCTTT.

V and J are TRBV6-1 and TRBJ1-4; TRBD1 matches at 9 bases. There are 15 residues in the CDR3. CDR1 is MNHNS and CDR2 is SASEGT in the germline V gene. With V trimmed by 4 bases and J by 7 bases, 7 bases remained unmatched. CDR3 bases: TGTGCCAGCAGTGGTAGACAGGGGGTTTTTGAAAAACTGTTTTTT. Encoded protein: CASSGRQGVFEKLFF.

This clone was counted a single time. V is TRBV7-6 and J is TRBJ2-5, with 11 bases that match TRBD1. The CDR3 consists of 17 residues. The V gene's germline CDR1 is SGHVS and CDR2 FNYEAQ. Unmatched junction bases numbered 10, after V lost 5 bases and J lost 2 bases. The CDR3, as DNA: TGTGCCAGCAGCCATTTGCTGGGACAGGGGGTTCAAGAGACCCAGTACTTC. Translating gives CASSHLLGQGVQETQYF. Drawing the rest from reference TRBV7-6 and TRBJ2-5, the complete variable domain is GAGVSQSPRYKVTKRGQDVALRCDPISGHVSLYWYRQALGQGPEFLTYFNYEAQQDKSGLPNDRFSAERPEGSISTLTIQRTEQRDSAMYRCASSHLLGQGVQETQYFGPGTRLLVL.

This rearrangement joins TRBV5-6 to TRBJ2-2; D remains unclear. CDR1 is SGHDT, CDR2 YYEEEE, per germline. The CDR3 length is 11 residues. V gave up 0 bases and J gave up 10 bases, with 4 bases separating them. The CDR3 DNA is TGTGCCAGCAGCTTGGCCCAGGAGCTGTTTTTT. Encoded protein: CASSLAQELFF.

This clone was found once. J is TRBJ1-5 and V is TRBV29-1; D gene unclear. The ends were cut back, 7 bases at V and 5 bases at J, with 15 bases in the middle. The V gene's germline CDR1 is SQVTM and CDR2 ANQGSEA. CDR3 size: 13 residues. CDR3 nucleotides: TGCAGCGCTCGACGGTCGCGGGATCAGCCCCAGCATTTT. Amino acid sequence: CSARRSRDQPQHF.

The CDR3 DNA reads TGTGCCACCAGCAGAGATGGGCAGAATGGAAACACCATATATTTT. Translated, it gives CATSRDGQNGNTIYF. The chain employs TRBV15 and TRBJ1-3; no definite D call. Germline V gives CDR1 LNHNV, CDR2 YYDKDF (reference sequence). CDR3 length equals 15 residues. V was clipped by 0 bases and J by 3 bases, with 9 bases between them.

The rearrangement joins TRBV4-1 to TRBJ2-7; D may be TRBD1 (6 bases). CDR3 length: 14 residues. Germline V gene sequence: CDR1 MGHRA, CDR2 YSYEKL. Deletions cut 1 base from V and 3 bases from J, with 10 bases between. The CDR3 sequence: CASSQAGEGYEQYF. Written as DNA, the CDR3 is TGCGCCAGCAGCCAAGCAGGGGAAGGCTACGAGCAGTACTTC.

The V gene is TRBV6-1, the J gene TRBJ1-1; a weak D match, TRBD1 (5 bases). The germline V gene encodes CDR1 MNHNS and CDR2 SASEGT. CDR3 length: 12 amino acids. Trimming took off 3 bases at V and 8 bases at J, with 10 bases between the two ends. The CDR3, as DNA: TGTGCCAGCAGTGATTATGCAGGGGAAGCTTTCTTT. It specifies CASSDYAGEAFF.

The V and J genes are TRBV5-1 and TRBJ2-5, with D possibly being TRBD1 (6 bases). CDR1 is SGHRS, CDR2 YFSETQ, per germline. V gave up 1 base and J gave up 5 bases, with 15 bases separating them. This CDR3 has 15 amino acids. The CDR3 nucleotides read TGCGCCAGCAGCTTGACAGGGATGGCAGGGGAGACCCAGTACTTC. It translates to CASSLTGMAGETQYF.

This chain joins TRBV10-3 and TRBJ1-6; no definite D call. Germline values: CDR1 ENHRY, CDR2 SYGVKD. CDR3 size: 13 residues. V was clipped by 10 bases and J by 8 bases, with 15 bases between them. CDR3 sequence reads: CATQASWDSPLHF. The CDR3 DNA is TGTGCCACGCAAGCGTCCTGGGATTCACCCCTCCACTTT.

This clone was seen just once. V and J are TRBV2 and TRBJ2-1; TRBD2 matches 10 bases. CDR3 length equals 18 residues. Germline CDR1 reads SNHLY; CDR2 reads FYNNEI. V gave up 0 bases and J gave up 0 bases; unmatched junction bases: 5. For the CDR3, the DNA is TGTGCCAGCAGTGAAGCGCTTCTAGCGGGGGACTCCTACAATGAGCAGTTCTTC. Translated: CASSEALLAGDSYNEQFF.